This T cell receptor beta chain was found in a study of blood T cell repertoires in COVID-19. Overall study: Acute and convalescent COVID-19 samples came from the United States, Italy and Spain. T cells, B-cell-depleted T cells, or PBMCs supplied cDNA or gDNA.

This clone was observed a few times. Methods used by the authors: Cell counts per sample came from amplifying reference gene primers. Assay used: immunoSEQ multiplex PCR; TCRdb lists only in-frame clones, some missing. That table is the source of V, J and clone size, and D and trimming were worked out from the DNA. The sample includes about 200,000 clones, 75% to 85% seen only once; the top ten take roughly 13%. Trimming removed 4 bases from V and 7 bases from J; junction bases left unmatched: 9. This CDR3 is 15 amino acids long. In germline, CDR1 is KGHDR, CDR2 SFDVKD. The chain combines TRBV24-1 with TRBJ1-5; 7 bases map to TRBD1. Material: peripheral blood. The clonotype comes from a human donor in a cohort sampled during active COVID-19. The CDR3 DNA reads TGTGCCACCAGTGACCATACAGGGGTGGGACAGCCCCAGCATTTT. It codes for CATSDHTGVGQPQHF.